Below, 5 T cell receptor beta chains from the same sample are listed, as sequenced in a study of T cells in Graves' hyperthyroidism and ophthalmopathy. Researchers took RNA transcripts and amplified the TCR beta CDR3 regions from them. HTBI primers were used for first-round RT-PCR of the TCR CDR3. Via MiXCR, TCRdb re-called the multiplex PCR reads, giving one row per CDR3 protein. This table has hundreds of thousands of distinct CDR3 sequences, about 14% appearing once. Sequencing used blood. All receptors come from a woman aged 50 to 65 with Graves' ophthalmopathy.

The sample holds a few counts of this clonotype. V is TRBV20-1 and J is TRBJ2-5, with TRBD2 identical over 8 bases. Trimming at V came to 3 bases and at J to 2 bases, leaving 5 bases not matched to a gene. CDR3 length: 14 amino acids. The germline V gene has CDR1 DFQATT and CDR2 SNEGSKA (reference sequence). For the CDR3, the DNA is TGCAGTGCTAGCACACTAGCGGATCAAGAGACCCAGTACTTC. Translation gives CSASTLADQETQYF.

In this sample, this clonotype turned up many times. This chain uses TRBV15 with TRBJ2-7; 8 nucleotides match TRBD1. The CDR3 consists of 12 residues. The V gene end was trimmed by 6 bases and the J gene end by 6 bases; junction bases not matched to a gene: 4. CDR1 is LNHNV and CDR2 is YYDKDF in the germline V gene (reference sequence). The CDR3 is CATRQGASEQYF. The CDR3 region has the DNA TGTGCCACCAGGCAGGGGGCAAGCGAGCAGTACTTC.

This clonotype was seen many times. J is TRBJ2-1 and V is TRBV27; TRBD2 matches at 11 bases. V gave up 10 bases and J gave up 7 bases; unmatched junction bases: 18. Germline CDR1 is MNHEY and CDR2 is SMNVEV (reference sequence). This CDR3 spans 17 amino acids. Here the CDR3 reads CATMKYPGLAEGNEQFF. Here the CDR3 DNA reads TGTGCCACCATGAAATACCCGGGACTAGCGGAGGGAAATGAGCAGTTCTTC.

This clonotype was seen at least ten times. The chain has TRBV12-3 or TRBV12-4 and TRBJ2-5, with 9 bases lining up with TRBD2. The CDR3 covers 17 residues. V trimming: 5 bases; J trimming: 4 bases; junction bases outside the gene matches: 14. CDR3 residues: CASSLGAVAGVRETQYF. The DNA of the CDR3 is TGTGCCAGCAGTCTAGGGGCAGTAGCGGGAGTAAGAGAGACCCAGTACTTC.

The chain combines TRBV4-1 with TRBJ2-2; D may be TRBD2 (5 bases). The CDR3 is 17 residues long. Germline CDR1 and CDR2: MGHRA and YSYEKL. Trimming removed 4 bases from V and 0 bases from J, with 15 bases in between. The CDR3 coding sequence is TGCGCCAGCAGCCCCCAAACCCTAGCCTCGAACACCGGGGAGCTGTTTTTT. Encoded protein: CASSPQTLASNTGELFF.